Shown below are 28 T cell receptor beta chains from a single sample sequenced in a study of blood T cells in healthy people across ages. Primers used in a second PCR of roughly 7 to 12 cycles were a sample-barcoded 5' primer and a J-beta primer mix. TCRdb analysed the 5' RACE reads with MiXCR anew, one entry per CDR3 protein. The sample holds hundreds of thousands of distinct CDR3 sequences, approximately 40% seen once. The sequenced sample consisted of blood. Receptor source: an elderly man in good health.

This clonotype was observed a handful of times. The gene calls are TRBV12-3 or TRBV12-4 and TRBJ2-3; D gene unclear. The CDR3 runs to 14 residues. The V end lost 6 bases, the J end lost 2 bases, and 12 bases lay between the germline ends. The CDR3 DNA sequence: TGTGCCAGCAGCCTGGACCTAACCACAGATACGCAGTATTTT. Its translation is CASSLDLTTDTQYF.

The V gene is TRBV2, the J gene TRBJ1-6, with D possibly TRBD1 on 5 matching bases. Deletions cut 8 bases from V and 7 bases from J, with 21 bases between. Germline CDR1 and CDR2: SNHLY and FYNNEI. The CDR3 contains 16 residues. The chain's CDR3 is CASGTHNDYLNSPLHF. Here the CDR3 DNA reads TGTGCCAGCGGGACGCACAACGATTATTTGAATTCACCCCTCCACTTT.

The rearrangement links TRBV20-1 to TRBJ1-6; a weak D match, TRBD1 (6 bases). CDR3 length: 15 amino acids. CDR1 DFQATT and CDR2 SNEGSKA come from the germline V gene (reference sequence). The V and J ends lost 4 bases and 1 base respectively, with 11 bases between them. CDR3 in DNA: TGCAGTGCTATGAGGGGGGGATCCTATAATTCACCCCTCCACTTT. Its translation: CSAMRGGSYNSPLHF.

This clonotype was seen only a few times. The rearrangement uses TRBV12-3 or TRBV12-4 and TRBJ2-7, with D perhaps TRBD2 (5 bases). This CDR3 region has 14 residues. V gave up 8 bases and J gave up 5 bases, with 19 bases separating them. Written as DNA, the CDR3 is TGTGCCAGCTCCCTCGGGGTAAGAGTGGACGAGCAGTACTTC. Translation gives CASSLGVRVDEQYF.

A note on this clonotype: This clone may be a read error of a much larger clone one base away. V and J are TRBV4-3 and TRBJ2-5; either TRBD1 or TRBD2 may supply D (6 bases each). The V and J ends lost 0 bases and 11 bases respectively, with 19 bases between them. The CDR3 loop spans 15 amino acids. Per germline, CDR1 LGHNA and CDR2 YSLEER. The CDR3 sequence is CASSQDPGGGDEQYF. CDR3 DNA: TGCGCCAGCAGCCAAGACCCCGGGGGCGGCGATGAGCAGTACTTC.

The rearrangement uses TRBV12-3 or TRBV12-4 and TRBJ2-7; 11 nucleotides align to TRBD2. The CDR3 length is 16 residues. The V gene end was trimmed by 5 bases and the J gene end by 2 bases; junction bases not matched to a gene: 8. CDR3 sequence: CASSPPLTSGTYEQYF. The CDR3 DNA reads TGTGCCAGCAGTCCCCCCTTGACTAGCGGGACCTACGAGCAGTACTTC.

The chain joins TRBV20-1 to TRBJ2-5; possible D gene TRBD2, 6 bases. The germline V gene encodes CDR1 DFQATT and CDR2 SNEGSKA (reference sequence). CDR3 length: 15 residues. V was pared by 2 bases and J by 5 bases, with 18 bases between. The CDR3 nucleotides are TGCAGTGCTAGAACCCGTCGGCGGGAAGGCGAGACCCAGTACTTC. Amino acids: CSARTRRREGETQYF.

The genes are TRBV5-1 and TRBJ1-2; possible D gene TRBD1, 6 bases. The CDR3 is 15 amino acids. Germline lookup yields CDR1 SGHRS and CDR2 YFSETQ. V lost 0 bases and J lost 2, with 11 bases in between. The CDR3 coding sequence is TGCGCCAGCAGCTTGGCCAGACAGGAGAACTATGGCTACACCTTC. It encodes CASSLARQENYGYTF.

The chain links TRBV20-1 to TRBJ2-5, with D unresolved. V was pared by 4 bases and J by 2 bases, with 11 bases between. Germline V gene lookup returns CDR1 DFQATT and CDR2 SNEGSKA (reference sequence). The CDR3 is made up of 13 amino acids. The CDR3: CSAIYPPQETQYF. DNA for the CDR3: TGCAGTGCTATATACCCTCCTCAAGAGACCCAGTACTTC.

CDR3 protein: CASSKSLSEPEQYF. Written as DNA, the CDR3 is TGTGCCAGCAGCAAGAGTCTAAGTGAGCCCGAGCAGTACTTC. The gene calls are TRBV27 and TRBJ2-7, with D unclear. The germline V and J ends were trimmed by 6 bases and 6 bases, with 18 bases remaining between them. Germline V gene lookup returns CDR1 MNHEY and CDR2 SMNVEV (reference sequence). The CDR3 spans 14 residues.

This clonotype showed up just a few times. The chain has TRBV27 and TRBJ2-7; possibly TRBD2 for D (6 bases). The CDR3 covers 15 residues. Deletions cut 6 bases from V and 3 bases from J, with 18 bases between. Germline CDR1 and CDR2: MNHEY and SMNVEV (reference sequence). In DNA, the CDR3 is TGTGCCAGCAGCCCCACCCGAGCGGGTTACTACGAGCAGTACTTC. Its protein is CASSPTRAGYYEQYF.

The V call is TRBV6-2 or TRBV6-3, the J call TRBJ2-1; 7 bases line up with TRBD2. The assigned J gene may be wrong: the sequence end matches TRBJ2-7 better. This CDR3 is built from 15 residues. Germline lookup yields CDR1 MNHEY and CDR2 SVGEGT. In DNA form, the CDR3 reads TGTGCCAGCAGTTATACGGGAGGCACCTACAATGAGCAGTACTTC. Translating it yields CASSYTGGTYNEQYF.

This clonotype was observed a single time. The chain combines TRBV6-6 with TRBJ2-2; 9 nucleotides agree with TRBD1. Germline-derived CDR1 and CDR2 are MNHNY and SVGAGI (reference sequence). V shed 6 bases, J shed 1 base, and the junction held 3 bases outside the gene matches. This CDR3 has 15 amino acids. CDR3 protein: CASRMDRGNTGELFF. CDR3 coding DNA: TGTGCCAGCAGAATGGACAGGGGGAACACCGGGGAGCTGTTTTTT.

Only a few counts were recorded for this clonotype. V and J are TRBV20-1 and TRBJ2-7; TRBD2 agrees at 10 bases. J was trimmed by 4 bases and V by 6 bases; bases with no gene match: 18. The V gene's germline CDR1 is DFQATT and CDR2 SNEGSKA (reference sequence). This CDR3 has 17 residues. The CDR3, as DNA: TGCAGTGCCCCAGTGGGGGGACTTAGCGGGGGGATGTACGAGCAGTACTTC. It specifies CSAPVGGLSGGMYEQYF.

This clonotype was found many times. The CDR3 DNA reads as TGTGCCAGCAGCCGCGGAGGACTAGCGGAGGGGACCCAGTACTTC. This gives the protein CASSRGGLAEGTQYF. This chain connects TRBV7-2 to TRBJ2-5; TRBD2 agrees at 10 bases. CDR1 and CDR2 (germline): SGHTA, FQGNSA. Losses at the gene ends were 5 bases for V and 7 bases for J; bases not matched to a gene: 10. The CDR3 totals 15 residues.

This clonotype appeared a few times. The CDR3 reads CASSVAPGLAGPRTYNEQFF. DNA of the CDR3: TGTGCCAGCAGCGTAGCCCCGGGACTAGCGGGGCCCAGAACTTACAATGAGCAGTTCTTC. This rearrangement joins TRBV9 to TRBJ2-1, with TRBD2 matching over 13 bases. Germline V gene data show CDR1 as SGDLS and CDR2 as YYNGEE. The CDR3 sequence is 20 residues long. Losses at the gene ends were 0 bases for V and 4 bases for J; bases not matched to a gene: 13.

V and J are TRBV27 and TRBJ2-1; 7 bases fit TRBD1. Germline loops: CDR1 MNHEY, CDR2 SMNVEV (reference sequence). CDR3 size: 15 residues. After removal of 4 bases from V and 2 bases from J, the junction contained 5 bases not matched to a gene. The CDR3 reads CASSYRGIAYNEQFF. The CDR3 coding sequence is TGTGCCAGCAGTTACAGGGGTATTGCCTACAATGAGCAGTTCTTC.

The chain links TRBV2 to TRBJ2-1; 8 bases are shared with TRBD2. The DNA end favors TRBJ2-7, so the J call may be wrong. Germline V CDR1 and CDR2: SNHLY, FYNNEI. This CDR3 has 14 residues. The CDR3 region is CASKGGGRSGEQYF. CDR3 coding DNA: TGTGCCAGCAAGGGCGGGGGGCGATCGGGTGAGCAGTACTTC.

This clonotype was seen a handful of times. V is TRBV6-2 or TRBV6-3 and J is TRBJ2-7; no firm D call. Germline V gene data show CDR1 as MNHEY and CDR2 as SVGEGT. The CDR3 totals 12 residues. Between the trimmed V and J ends, which lost 2 bases and 9 bases, there was a span of 11 bases. The CDR3 reads CASSYHRQGQYF. Here the CDR3 DNA reads TGTGCCAGCAGTTACCATCGACAAGGGCAGTACTTC.

This clonotype came up a few times. This rearrangement joins TRBV2 to TRBJ1-5, with no clear D. With 8 bases removed from V and 2 bases from J, the gap between germline ends came to 13 bases. There are 14 residues in the CDR3. The germline V gene has CDR1 SNHLY and CDR2 FYNNEI. CDR3 in DNA: TGTGCCAGCGGGGAAAACTATCGCAATCAGCCCCAGCATTTT. Protein sequence: CASGENYRNQPQHF.

The chain has TRBV11-2 and TRBJ2-2; D not certain. The CDR3 runs to 14 residues. V gave up 4 bases and J gave up 7 bases, with 13 bases separating them. CDR1 and CDR2 from the germline V gene are SGHAT and FQNNGV. CDR3 DNA sequence: TGTGCCAGCAGCTCCCAACAAACTGTCGGGGAGCTGTTTTTT. Amino acids: CASSSQQTVGELFF.

The CDR3 DNA is TGCAGTGCTAGGAAAGGGCAGGGTTCAGAGACCCAGTACTTC. Translated, it gives CSARKGQGSETQYF. The rearrangement joins TRBV20-1 to TRBJ2-5, with TRBD1 as a possible D gene (5 bases). The V gene's germline CDR1 is DFQATT and CDR2 SNEGSKA (reference sequence). V shed 3 bases and J shed 4 bases, with 15 bases lying between them. CDR3 length: 14 amino acids.

This clonotype was seen more than once but under ten times. The rearrangement joins TRBV20-1 to TRBJ2-3; the D gene is possibly TRBD2 (7 bases). CDR1 is DFQATT and CDR2 is SNEGSKA in the germline V gene (reference sequence). V lost 1 base and J 5 bases, leaving 19 bases between the germline ends. This CDR3 comprises 16 residues. DNA of the CDR3: TGCAGTGCTAGAGCCTTTGACGCGGGGGACATAGATACGCAGTATTTT. It codes for CSARAFDAGDIDTQYF.

This clonotype was picked up one time. The rearrangement joins TRBV6-2 or TRBV6-3 to TRBJ2-7; 11 bases are a match to TRBD2. This CDR3 has 14 amino acids. V lost 7 bases to trimming and J lost 3 bases; unmatched junction nucleotides: 5. Germline V CDR1 and CDR2: MNHEY, SVGEGT. DNA of the CDR3: TGTGCCAGCACAAGACTAGCGGGGAACTACGAGCAGTACTTC. The encoded protein is CASTRLAGNYEQYF.

The gene calls are TRBV20-1 and TRBJ2-6; 10 bases line up with TRBD1. The CDR3 has 16 residues. Germline V CDR1 and CDR2: DFQATT, SNEGSKA (reference sequence). Trimming at V came to 5 bases and at J to 3 bases, leaving 7 bases not matched to a gene. The CDR3 region has the DNA TGCAGTGCTTACGACAGGGGGCGTAGTGGGGCCAACGTCCTGACTTTC. Translating it yields CSAYDRGRSGANVLTF.

V gene TRBV4-3 combines with J gene TRBJ1-1; 7 nucleotides match TRBD1. Germline V lookup: CDR1 LGHNA, CDR2 YSLEER. The CDR3 runs to 14 residues. The ends lost 0 bases at V and 3 bases at J; junction bases unmatched: 1. The CDR3 region has the DNA TGCGCCAGCAGCCAAGAAACAGGGGACACTGAAGCTTTCTTT. It is translated as CASSQETGDTEAFF.

The chain has TRBV19 and TRBJ2-1, with D unclear. From germline, CDR1 is LNHDA and CDR2 SQIVND (reference sequence). Trimming left V 5 bases short and J 4 bases short, with 18 bases between. The CDR3 is 16 amino acids. The CDR3 DNA reads TGTGCCAGTAGTCCCCCTGTAGAGTTGGGGTACAATGAGCAGTTCTTC. It yields the protein CASSPPVELGYNEQFF.

For this clonotype: A read error is possible here, since a much larger clone lies one base away. The rearrangement links TRBV29-1 to TRBJ2-7; either TRBD1 or TRBD2 may supply D (6 bases each). Germline CDR1 reads SQVTM; CDR2 reads ANQGSEA. Deletions cut 1 base from V and 2 bases from J, with 9 bases between. This CDR3 spans 13 amino acids. The CDR3 DNA follows: TGCAGCGTTGAAGGCGGGACAACCTACGAGCAGTACTTC. Protein product: CSVEGGTTYEQYF.